This TCR beta chain was captured in a study of blood T cell repertoires in COVID-19. This clone was seen just once. Under the authors' procedure: Nucleated cell counts were estimated from reference gene primer amplification. Only in-frame clones appear in the TCRdb table, and some are missing; sequencing was by immunoSEQ multiplex PCR. V and J calls and clone size are given by that table; D and trimming were obtained from the DNA. Of 130,000 to 150,000 clones in the sample, around nine tenths were seen once. This receptor was obtained from a human donor in a cohort sampled during active COVID-19. Sequencing was done on a sample of peripheral blood.

CDR3 DNA sequence: TGTGCCAGCAGTTACTCTGCAGGGGTTTACTACGAGCAGTACTTC. Translating gives CASSYSAGVYYEQYF. The rearrangement joins TRBV6-5 to TRBJ2-7, with a possible D match to TRBD1 (6 bases). Trimming took off 0 bases at V and 3 bases at J, with 12 bases between the two ends. The CDR3 extends over 15 amino acids. Germline-derived CDR1 and CDR2 are MNHEY and SVGAGI.